A selection of T cell receptor beta chains follows, all from one sample in a study of CD8+ T cells in alopecia areata. Clones were read by immunoSEQ multiplex PCR, and TCRdb kept only the in-frame ones, dropping some. The data hold a few hundred thousand clones, with 43% observed a single time. The specimen was CD4+ T cells sorted from blood, collected around week 37, from a patient treated with tofacitinib. The receptors here all came from a human donor with alopecia areata. The CDR3 runs from the conserved cysteine through the conserved F or W. A D gene is named only where the DNA matches it firmly. Size is omitted from some rows. Given values are once, few, many or a class for expanded clones.

few TRBJ2-5 TRBV5-1 . TGCGCCAGCAGCCATTCCTCGGGACGGAACCAAGAGACCCAGTACTTC CASSHSSGRNQETQYF
. TRBJ2-7 TRBV6-5 TRBD1 TGTGCCAGCAGTTATGGACAGGGGGCTCAAGGCGAGCAGTACTTC CASSYGQGAQGEQYF
. TRBJ2-1 TRBV5-4 . TGTGCCAGCAGCTTGGGGGGGGCGAGCTCCTACAATGAGCAGTTCTTC CASSLGGASSYNEQFF
. TRBJ1-3 TRBV10-3 . TGTGCCATCAGTGAGGCCGGGACAACTGGAAACACCATATATTTT CAISEAGTTGNTIYF
. TRBJ1-1 TRBV5-1 . TGCGCCAGCAGCTTGGGTGGAAAACTGAACACTGAAGCTTTCTTT CASSLGGKLNTEAFF
few TRBJ1-2 TRBV4-2 TRBD1 TGTGCCAGCAGCCATCCGCGCAGAGGGGGCGCGGGCTACACCTTC CASSHPRRGGAGYTF
. TRBJ1-2 TRBV29-1 . TGCAGCGCCGTGGAGGGTCTTCTCGGCTACACCTTC CSAVEGLLGYTF
few TRBJ2-5 TRBV9 . TGTGCCAGCAGCGTGGTGGGGGAGACCCAGTACTTC CASSVVGETQYF
. TRBJ2-5 TRBV6-5 . TGTGCCAGCAGTTACGGGGAAGGGACCCAGTACTTC CASSYGEGTQYF
. TRBJ2-1 TRBV5-8 TRBD1 TGTGCCAGCAGCTTTGGGACAGTCTCCTACAATGAGCAGTTCTTC CASSFGTVSYNEQFF
few TRBJ2-2 TRBV29-1 . TGCAGCGTTGGTCTGGGTAGCGCAGCCGGGGAGCTGTTTTTT CSVGLGSAAGELFF
. TRBJ2-1 TRBV7-3 . TGTGCCAGCAGCCCCGCGGGGAGCCGGGGTCATGAGCAGTTCTTC CASSPAGSRGHEQFF
. TRBJ2-3 TRBV4-2 TRBD2 TGTGCCAGCAGCCAAGCTGCTAGCGGGAGTGGTACAGATACGCAGTATTTT CASSQAASGSGTDTQYF
. TRBJ1-3 TRBV29-1 TRBD1 TGCAGCGTTGCCGGGACAGGGGGCAAATACGACTCTGGAAACACCATATATTTT CSVAGTGGKYDSGNTIYF
. TRBJ1-1 TRBV5-1 . TGCGCCAGCAGCTTGGATTCGAGTTACACTGAAGCTTTCTTT CASSLDSSYTEAFF
. TRBJ2-7 TRBV28 . TGTGCCAGCAGCTCCCCGGCAGGGAGAAAGGACGAGCAGTACTTC CASSSPAGRKDEQYF
. TRBJ1-1 TRBV7-9 . TGTGCCAGCAGCTTTGGCACTGAAGCTTTCTTT CASSFGTEAFF
. TRBJ1-1 TRBV7-2 . TGTGCCAGCAGCTCCCTCGGGACATTTGAAGCTTTCTTT CASSSLGTFEAFF